Listed below are T cell receptor beta chains from one sample, sequenced in a study of blood T cell repertoires in COVID-19. Sequencing used immunoSEQ multiplex PCR; TCRdb keeps in-frame clones, though not all of them. In the table there are a few hundred thousand clones, roughly nine tenths of which are singletons. Sequenced: peripheral blood. Receptors originate from a woman aged 60-75 years with COVID-19, enrolled during active disease. Both conserved end residues are part of each CDR3. The D gene is left open where the match is weak. Not every row has a clone size; where given, it reads once, few, many or a size class.

V gene: TRBV28; J gene: TRBJ1-1; D gene: .; clone size: .; CDR3 protein: CASSFVPGSNTEAFF; CDR3 DNA: TGTGCCAGCAGTTTCGTTCCAGGTTCAAACACTGAAGCTTTCTTT
V gene: TRBV2; J gene: TRBJ1-1; D gene: TRBD1; clone size: .; CDR3 protein: CASRGDRVNDEAFF; CDR3 DNA: TGTGCCAGCAGGGGGGACAGGGTGAATGACGAAGCTTTCTTT
V gene: TRBV28; J gene: TRBJ1-2; D gene: .; clone size: .; CDR3 protein: CASSRAGTAFYGYTF; CDR3 DNA: TGTGCCAGCAGTCGAGCGGGTACAGCCTTCTATGGCTACACCTTC
V gene: TRBV28; J gene: TRBJ2-7; D gene: TRBD1; clone size: .; CDR3 protein: CASSLSRTGYYEQYF; CDR3 DNA: TGTGCCAGCAGTTTATCGCGGACAGGGTATTACGAGCAGTACTTC
V gene: TRBV3-1/TRBV3-2; J gene: TRBJ2-7; D gene: TRBD2; clone size: .; CDR3 protein: CASSRAGGQYEQYF; CDR3 DNA: TGTGCCAGCAGCCGGGCGGGGGGGCAGTACGAGCAGTACTTC
V gene: TRBV3-1/TRBV3-2; J gene: TRBJ1-2; D gene: .; clone size: .; CDR3 protein: CASSHRGGRYGYTF; CDR3 DNA: TGTGCCAGCAGCCACCGGGGGGGCCGCTATGGCTACACCTTC
V gene: TRBV28; J gene: TRBJ2-1; D gene: TRBD2; clone size: .; CDR3 protein: CASKPTSGGAWEQFF; CDR3 DNA: TGTGCCAGCAAACCAACTAGCGGGGGGGCATGGGAGCAGTTCTTC
V gene: TRBV6-5; J gene: TRBJ2-7; D gene: .; clone size: once; CDR3 protein: CASSYQERNYEQYF; CDR3 DNA: TGTGCCAGCAGTTACCAGGAAAGAAACTACGAGCAGTACTTC
V gene: TRBV12-3/TRBV12-4; J gene: TRBJ1-2; D gene: .; clone size: once; CDR3 protein: CASTSRGNYGYTF; CDR3 DNA: TGTGCCAGCACGTCCAGGGGCAACTATGGCTACACCTTC
V gene: TRBV18; J gene: TRBJ2-1; D gene: TRBD1; clone size: .; CDR3 protein: CASSPGTGGNEQFF; CDR3 DNA: TGTGCCAGCTCACCCGGGACAGGAGGGAATGAGCAGTTCTTC
V gene: TRBV7-9; J gene: TRBJ1-4; D gene: .; clone size: .; CDR3 protein: CASSFGRKGGGNEKLFF; CDR3 DNA: TGTGCCAGCAGCTTCGGTCGCAAGGGAGGGGGGAATGAAAAACTGTTTTTT
V gene: TRBV10-1; J gene: TRBJ2-5; D gene: TRBD2; clone size: once; CDR3 protein: CASSDQRGGQETQYF; CDR3 DNA: TGCGCCAGCAGTGACCAGCGGGGGGGACAAGAGACCCAGTACTTC
V gene: TRBV5-1; J gene: TRBJ1-4; D gene: .; clone size: .; CDR3 protein: CASSLSLGREEKLFF; CDR3 DNA: TGCGCCAGCAGTTTGAGTTTAGGAAGGGAGGAAAAACTGTTTTTT
V gene: TRBV29-1; J gene: TRBJ2-1; D gene: TRBD2; clone size: .; CDR3 protein: CSVVTSGGAPVNEQFF; CDR3 DNA: TGCAGCGTTGTGACTAGCGGGGGGGCCCCGGTCAATGAGCAGTTCTTC
V gene: TRBV5-1; J gene: TRBJ2-2; D gene: TRBD1; clone size: once; CDR3 protein: CASRITGTGVPGELFF; CDR3 DNA: TGCGCCAGCAGGATCACCGGGACAGGGGTCCCCGGGGAGCTGTTTTTT
V gene: TRBV18; J gene: TRBJ1-1; D gene: .; clone size: .; CDR3 protein: CASSPLPDAGTEAFF; CDR3 DNA: TGTGCCAGCTCACCACTACCGGACGCGGGCACTGAAGCTTTCTTT
V gene: TRBV7-2; J gene: TRBJ2-7; D gene: TRBD1; clone size: .; CDR3 protein: CASSLSHMDRGMYEQYF; CDR3 DNA: TGTGCCAGCAGCTTATCCCACATGGACAGGGGGATGTACGAGCAGTACTTC
V gene: TRBV5-1; J gene: TRBJ1-6; D gene: .; clone size: once; CDR3 protein: CASSPESNSPLHF; CDR3 DNA: TGCGCCAGCAGCCCAGAATCGAATTCACCCCTCCACTTT
V gene: TRBV7-2; J gene: TRBJ1-6; D gene: TRBD1; clone size: .; CDR3 protein: CASSQGTGRTDSPLHF; CDR3 DNA: TGTGCCAGCAGTCAAGGGACAGGGAGGACTGATTCACCCCTCCACTTT
V gene: TRBV9; J gene: TRBJ1-2; D gene: TRBD1; clone size: .; CDR3 protein: CASSVDRSNYGYTF; CDR3 DNA: TGTGCCAGCAGCGTGGACAGGAGCAACTATGGCTACACCTTC
V gene: TRBV6-5; J gene: TRBJ1-1; D gene: TRBD1; clone size: .; CDR3 protein: CASSYLGQGGTEAFF; CDR3 DNA: TGTGCCAGCAGTTATTTGGGACAGGGTGGCACTGAAGCTTTCTTT
V gene: TRBV19; J gene: TRBJ1-2; D gene: .; clone size: .; CDR3 protein: CASSIGGTLGYTF; CDR3 DNA: TGTGCCAGTAGTATAGGTGGGACATTGGGCTACACCTTC
V gene: TRBV28; J gene: TRBJ1-4; D gene: .; clone size: .; CDR3 protein: CASSQGPSTNEKLFF; CDR3 DNA: TGTGCCAGCAGTCAGGGGCCCTCAACTAATGAAAAACTGTTTTTT
V gene: TRBV19; J gene: TRBJ1-5; D gene: .; clone size: .; CDR3 protein: CASSIDNRQGNQPQHF; CDR3 DNA: TGTGCCAGTAGTATAGACAATCGGCAGGGGAACCAGCCCCAGCATTTT
V gene: TRBV5-1; J gene: TRBJ2-7; D gene: .; clone size: .; CDR3 protein: CASSFLPGNSYEQYF; CDR3 DNA: TGCGCCAGCAGCTTTCTCCCAGGCAACTCCTACGAGCAGTACTTC
V gene: TRBV7-3; J gene: TRBJ1-1; D gene: .; clone size: .; CDR3 protein: CASSLIRGADTEAFF; CDR3 DNA: TGTGCCAGCAGCTTAATACGGGGGGCCGACACTGAAGCTTTCTTT
V gene: TRBV12-3/TRBV12-4; J gene: TRBJ2-4; D gene: .; clone size: .; CDR3 protein: CASSPTARGIQYF; CDR3 DNA: TGTGCCAGTTCCCCGACCGCGCGAGGCATTCAGTACTTC
V gene: TRBV7-3; J gene: TRBJ1-1; D gene: .; clone size: .; CDR3 protein: CASSFTRDTEAFF; CDR3 DNA: TGTGCCAGCAGCTTCACCAGGGACACTGAAGCTTTCTTT
V gene: TRBV5-1; J gene: TRBJ2-7; D gene: TRBD1; clone size: .; CDR3 protein: CASSLDWDRTYEQYF; CDR3 DNA: TGCGCCAGCAGCTTGGACTGGGACAGGACCTACGAGCAGTACTTC
V gene: TRBV27; J gene: TRBJ1-4; D gene: .; clone size: .; CDR3 protein: CASSSRGSPQEKLFF; CDR3 DNA: TGTGCCAGCAGTTCCAGGGGCTCCCCTCAAGAAAAACTGTTTTTT
V gene: TRBV7-6; J gene: TRBJ2-7; D gene: .; clone size: .; CDR3 protein: CASSLNRDEQYF; CDR3 DNA: TGTGCCAGCAGCTTAAATCGTGACGAGCAGTACTTC
V gene: TRBV19; J gene: TRBJ2-3; D gene: .; clone size: few; CDR3 protein: CASSIGRQGTDTQYF; CDR3 DNA: TGTGCCAGTAGTATAGGAAGACAGGGCACAGATACGCAGTATTTT
V gene: TRBV14; J gene: TRBJ1-2; D gene: .; clone size: once; CDR3 protein: CASSRSYYGYTF; CDR3 DNA: TGTGCCAGCAGCCGTAGTTACTATGGCTACACCTTC
V gene: TRBV7-9; J gene: TRBJ1-1; D gene: .; clone size: .; CDR3 protein: CASSLAGGNEAFF; CDR3 DNA: TGTGCCAGCAGCTTAGCGGGAGGGAATGAAGCTTTCTTT
V gene: TRBV6-6; J gene: TRBJ1-1; D gene: .; clone size: .; CDR3 protein: CASSPITLDRSPAAFF; CDR3 DNA: TGTGCCAGCAGTCCCATTACCCTCGACAGGTCGCCTGCCGCTTTCTTT
V gene: TRBV19; J gene: TRBJ1-2; D gene: TRBD1; clone size: .; CDR3 protein: CASSTNRGGTYGYTF; CDR3 DNA: TGTGCCAGTAGTACAAACAGGGGAGGAACTTATGGCTACACCTTC
V gene: TRBV6-5; J gene: TRBJ2-1; D gene: TRBD2; clone size: .; CDR3 protein: CASINRSGGGNEQFF; CDR3 DNA: TGTGCCAGCATAAACCGGTCCGGGGGAGGGAATGAGCAGTTCTTC
V gene: TRBV2; J gene: TRBJ1-1; D gene: .; clone size: few; CDR3 protein: CASRQEGEAFF; CDR3 DNA: TGTGCCAGTCGACAGGAAGGTGAAGCTTTCTTT
V gene: TRBV28; J gene: TRBJ2-2; D gene: TRBD2; clone size: once; CDR3 protein: CASSRSGGAVVELFF; CDR3 DNA: TGTGCCAGCAGTCGGAGCGGGGGGGCTGTGGTGGAGCTGTTTTTT
V gene: TRBV5-1; J gene: TRBJ2-2; D gene: .; clone size: .; CDR3 protein: CASSLTGYTGELFF; CDR3 DNA: TGCGCCAGCAGCTTAACAGGGTACACCGGGGAGCTGTTTTTT
V gene: TRBV5-1; J gene: TRBJ2-5; D gene: .; clone size: .; CDR3 protein: CASSLGGGSQETQYF; CDR3 DNA: TGCGCCAGCAGCTTAGGAGGGGGCAGCCAAGAGACCCAGTACTTC
V gene: TRBV29-1; J gene: TRBJ1-5; D gene: TRBD1; clone size: .; CDR3 protein: CSVGGQGDQPQHF; CDR3 DNA: TGCAGCGTGGGAGGACAGGGGGATCAGCCCCAGCATTTT
V gene: TRBV27; J gene: TRBJ1-2; D gene: .; clone size: .; CDR3 protein: CASRRPGYGYTF; CDR3 DNA: TGTGCCAGCCGCCGGCCCGGGTATGGCTACACCTTC
V gene: TRBV19; J gene: TRBJ1-3; D gene: .; clone size: .; CDR3 protein: CASSIDLARDSGNTIYF; CDR3 DNA: TGTGCCAGTAGTATAGATCTCGCCAGGGACTCTGGAAACACCATATATTTT
V gene: TRBV6-6; J gene: TRBJ2-7; D gene: .; clone size: .; CDR3 protein: CASSGFQGGEQYF; CDR3 DNA: TGTGCCAGCAGCGGTTTCCAGGGCGGCGAGCAGTACTTC